What follows are 18 T cell receptor beta chains derived from one specimen sequenced in a study of patients and donors after allogeneic stem cell transplantation. TCRdb independently ran MiXCR on the RT-PCR reads; one entry per CDR3 protein. The table lists about a million distinct CDR3 sequences, around 17% of them singletons. Sequencing used blood, either unsorted or a sorted T cell fraction (not recorded which). These receptors were obtained from a human donor who was either an allogeneic HSCT recipient or a stem cell or donor lymphocyte infusion donor (not recorded which). It is not recorded whose cells these are; they may come from a transplant donor.

In this sample, this clonotype turned up once. The CDR3 nucleotides read TGCAGCGTTGAAACGCGGCAGGGGACAGATACGCAGTATTTT. Amino acids: CSVETRQGTDTQYF. The J gene is TRBJ2-3, the V gene TRBV29-1, with D perhaps TRBD1 (6 bases). V lost 2 bases, J lost 3 bases, and 12 bases lay in between. The CDR3 runs to 14 residues. Per the germline V gene, CDR1 is SQVTM and CDR2 is ANQGSEA.

Only a few counts were recorded for this clonotype. The rearrangement uses TRBV2 and TRBJ2-1, with 11 positions matching TRBD2. V dropped 1 base and J dropped 6; count of bases not matched to a gene: 14. The CDR3 runs to 19 residues. Germline V CDR1 and CDR2: SNHLY, FYNNEI. CDR3 nucleotide sequence: TGTGCCAGCAGTGAAGAGCGGCTAGCGGGAGGATCCTTCTCCAATGAGCAGTTCTTC. Amino acid sequence: CASSEERLAGGSFSNEQFF.

This clonotype was seen repeatedly, ten times or more. This sequence joins TRBV7-2 and TRBJ2-1; D remains unclear. Germline V gives CDR1 SGHTA, CDR2 FQGNSA. Trimming left V 3 bases short and J 7 bases short, with 16 bases between. The CDR3 is 15 amino acids. CDR3 sequence reads: CASSFDRLGWNEQFF. The CDR3 DNA is TGTGCCAGCAGCTTCGACCGGCTGGGGTGGAATGAGCAGTTCTTC.

This clonotype was detected a few times. The chain combines TRBV6-1 with TRBJ1-5; no reliable D call. The germline CDR1 and CDR2 sequences are MNHNS and SASEGT. With 3 bases removed from V and 6 bases from J, the gap between germline ends came to 9 bases. CDR3 length: 13 amino acids. The chain's CDR3 is CASSDPGFQPQHF. DNA of the CDR3: TGTGCCAGCAGTGACCCCGGGTTTCAGCCCCAGCATTTT.

The chain employs TRBV27 and TRBJ2-1; 7 bases map to TRBD1. V trimming: 1 base; J trimming: 0 bases; junction bases outside the gene matches: 6. CDR3 length: 17 amino acids. Looked up from germline, CDR1 is MNHEY and CDR2 is SMNVEV (reference sequence). DNA for the CDR3: TGTGCCAGCAGTTTATTCTGGGACAGCAACTCCTACAATGAGCAGTTCTTC. Translating gives CASSLFWDSNSYNEQFF.

The chain recombines TRBV12-3 or TRBV12-4 with TRBJ2-5, with a possible D match to TRBD2 (6 bases). The V and J ends lost 2 bases and 4 bases respectively, with 17 bases between them. The CDR3 runs to 16 residues. The CDR3 nucleotides are TGTGCCAGCAGTTTACGACTGAGGCCCGGGGGAGAGACCCAGTACTTC. Residues: CASSLRLRPGGETQYF.

The table lists this clonotype with a few counts. V is TRBV12-3 or TRBV12-4 and J is TRBJ1-1; 9 bases align to TRBD1. The J segment lost 4 bases and the V segment lost 7 bases, leaving 4 bases of the junction unmatched. This CDR3 comprises 13 residues. CDR3 loop: CASNDRGSTEAFF. In nucleotides, the CDR3 is TGTGCCAGCAATGACAGGGGGAGCACTGAAGCTTTCTTT.

The rearrangement uses TRBV12-3 or TRBV12-4 and TRBJ2-3; 9 nucleotides agree with TRBD1. The CDR3 is 14 amino acids. Losses at the gene ends were 5 bases for V and 4 bases for J; bases not matched to a gene: 4. The CDR3 DNA reads as TGTGCCAGCAGTCCCAGGACAGGGGCAGATACGCAGTATTTT. Amino acid sequence: CASSPRTGADTQYF.

This sequence joins TRBV11-2 and TRBJ1-6, with TRBD1 as a possible D gene (6 bases). Germline values: CDR1 SGHAT, CDR2 FQNNGV. Trimming removed 1 base from V and 8 bases from J, with 15 bases in between. The CDR3 spans 16 residues. This chain's CDR3 is CASSLAGGKTYSPLHF. The CDR3 bases are TGTGCCAGCAGCTTAGCCGGGGGCAAAACATATTCACCCCTCCACTTT.

V usage is TRBV6-1 and J usage is TRBJ2-2, with TRBD2 matching over 11 bases. The CDR3 contains 16 residues. V dropped 6 bases and J dropped 6; count of bases not matched to a gene: 9. Germline V gene data show CDR1 as MNHNS and CDR2 as SASEGT. CDR3 in amino acids: CASSPTSGRRAGELFF. The CDR3, as DNA: TGTGCCAGCAGCCCCACTAGCGGGAGACGCGCCGGGGAGCTGTTTTTT.

This clonotype appeared many times. The chain couples TRBV5-1 to TRBJ2-5; 7 bases are a match to TRBD2. This CDR3 is built from 14 residues. J gave up 5 bases and V 3 bases, and 7 bases lay outside the gene matches. Looked up from germline, CDR1 is SGHRS and CDR2 is YFSETQ. For the CDR3, the DNA is TGCGCCAGCAGCTCCGGACTAGGTTGGGAGACCCAGTACTTC. This encodes CASSSGLGWETQYF.

This rearrangement joins TRBV11-3 to TRBJ2-7, with D perhaps matching TRBD2 (7 bases). The CDR3 runs 14 residues. V was cut by 4 bases and J by 3 bases, with 13 bases left in between. In germline, CDR1 is SGHNT, CDR2 YENEEA. CDR3 protein: CASSSGGQGYEQYF. The CDR3 DNA reads as TGTGCCAGCAGCTCGGGGGGCCAGGGCTACGAGCAGTACTTC. The full variable domain, completed using reference TRBV11-3 and TRBJ2-7, is EAGVVQSPRYKIIEKKQPVAFWCNPISGHNTLYWYLQNLGQGPELLIRYENEEAVDDSQLPKDRFSAERLKGVDSTLKIQPAELGDSAVYLCASSSGGQGYEQYFGPGTRLTVT.

The CDR3 DNA follows: TGCAGCGTTGAAGACGGGACAGTAAACTATGGCTACACCTTC. The encoded protein is CSVEDGTVNYGYTF. The rearrangement uses TRBV29-1 and TRBJ1-2; 7 bases are shared with TRBD1. The CDR3 has 14 residues. The germline V gene has CDR1 SQVTM and CDR2 ANQGSEA. V was clipped by 0 bases and J by 2 bases; unmatched bases: 3.

V and J are TRBV20-1 and TRBJ2-5; the D gene is possibly TRBD2 (5 bases). The germline gives CDR1 DFQATT, CDR2 SNEGSKA (reference sequence). The length of the CDR3 is 14 residues. The V and J ends lost 0 bases and 5 bases respectively, with 13 bases between them. In DNA, the CDR3 is TGCAGTGCTAGAGATCGGGGTATCTTCGAGACCCAGTACTTC. Translation: CSARDRGIFETQYF.

This clonotype came up a few times. The V call is TRBV30, the J call TRBJ1-5; no clear D. The V end lost 4 bases, the J end lost 3 bases, and 10 bases lay between the germline ends. This CDR3 is built from 13 residues. CDR1 and CDR2 (germline): GTSNPN, SVGIG (reference sequence). The CDR3 loop reads CAWTTAYNQPQHF. DNA of the CDR3: TGTGCCTGGACAACAGCCTACAATCAGCCCCAGCATTTT.

This chain joins TRBV27 and TRBJ2-6; D is possibly TRBD1 or TRBD2 (5 bases each). The V end was cut by 1 base, the J end by 0 bases, with 10 bases between. Germline V gene data show CDR1 as MNHEY and CDR2 as SMNVEV (reference sequence). The CDR3 spans 17 residues. The CDR3 region has the DNA TGTGCCAGCAGTTTATGGGGGACGGACTCTGGGGCCAACGTCCTGACTTTC. Translation gives CASSLWGTDSGANVLTF.

This clonotype was seen a handful of times. The CDR3 protein is CATSREGSEDTQYF. CDR3 sequence (DNA): TGTGCCACCAGCAGAGAGGGGTCCGAGGATACGCAGTATTTT. This chain joins TRBV15 and TRBJ2-3; D unclear. CDR1 is LNHNV, CDR2 YYDKDF, per germline (reference sequence). The ends were cut back, 0 bases at V and 6 bases at J, with 10 bases in the middle. The CDR3 is made up of 14 amino acids.

This rearrangement joins TRBV24-1 to TRBJ1-1, with TRBD1 identical over 8 bases. CDR3 length: 14 residues. The trim removed 3 bases at V and 9 bases at J, leaving 8 bases unmatched. Germline CDR1 is KGHDR and CDR2 is SFDVKD. The CDR3 reads CATSDDRGSPQAFF. The CDR3 nucleotides read TGTGCCACCAGTGATGACAGGGGTTCTCCCCAAGCTTTCTTT.